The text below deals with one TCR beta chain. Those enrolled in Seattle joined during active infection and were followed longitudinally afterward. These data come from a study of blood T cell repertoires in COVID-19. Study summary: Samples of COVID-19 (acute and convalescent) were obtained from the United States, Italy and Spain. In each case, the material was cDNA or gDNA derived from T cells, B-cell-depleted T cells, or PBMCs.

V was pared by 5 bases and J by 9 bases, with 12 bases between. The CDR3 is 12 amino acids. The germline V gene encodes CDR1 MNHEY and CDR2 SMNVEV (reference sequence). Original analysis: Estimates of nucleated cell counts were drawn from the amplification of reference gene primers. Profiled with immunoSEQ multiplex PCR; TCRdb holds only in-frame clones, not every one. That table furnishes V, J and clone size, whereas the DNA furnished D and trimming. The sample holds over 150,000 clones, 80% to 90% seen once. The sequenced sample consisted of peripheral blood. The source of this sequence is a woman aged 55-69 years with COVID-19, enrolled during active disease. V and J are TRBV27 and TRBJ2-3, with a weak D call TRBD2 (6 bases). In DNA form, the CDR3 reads TGTGCCAGCAGTCCGCCTGGGGGGACGCAGTATTTT. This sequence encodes CASSPPGGTQYF.